This passage covers 10 T cell receptor beta chains from one sample sequenced in a study of T cell repertoires in cytomegalovirus infection. TCRdb re-derived calls from the reads in MiXCR, one entry per CDR3 protein. Of some 920,000 distinct CDR3 sequences listed, 30% to 40% are singletons. No cognate antigen is known for these TCRs. Sample: cultured CD8+ T cells from PBMCs, taken from culture after CMV antigen stimulation. The origin of the receptors is a human donor in good health (CMV status not recorded). Some clones in this sample may be carry-over from other donors' samples.

The rearrangement joins TRBV7-8 to TRBJ1-2; the D gene is possibly TRBD1 (5 bases). V was cut by 5 bases and J by 0 bases, with 16 bases left in between. The CDR3 runs 16 residues. Germline V gene sequence: CDR1 SGHVS, CDR2 FQNEAQ. In DNA form, the CDR3 reads TGTGCCAGCAGCCTTAGACAGCGACAAGCTAACTATGGCTACACCTTC. Protein sequence: CASSLRQRQANYGYTF.

The CDR3 DNA reads TGCGCCAGCAGCCAAGATTCCAGGGGGCACTATGGCTACACCTTC. Residues: CASSQDSRGHYGYTF. V usage is TRBV4-3 and J usage is TRBJ1-2, with 8 bases matching TRBD1. Germline V lookup: CDR1 LGHNA, CDR2 YSLEER. With 0 bases clipped from V and 3 bases from J, the junction kept 3 bases outside the gene matches. The CDR3 is 15 amino acids.

The table lists this clonotype with a few counts. The J gene is TRBJ2-5, the V gene TRBV7-4; D not resolved. The V end lost 5 bases, the J end lost 5 bases, and 18 bases lay between the germline ends. CDR3 length: 15 amino acids. Germline loops: CDR1 SGHVT, CDR2 SQSDAQ. The CDR3 here is CASSPGTWGRETQYF. CDR3 sequence (DNA): TGTGCCAGCAGCCCGGGTACATGGGGTAGGGAGACCCAGTACTTC.

This clonotype was seen a single time. The chain uses TRBV29-1 and TRBJ1-2, with D unclear. The CDR3 consists of 9 residues. Germline CDR1 is SQVTM and CDR2 is ANQGSEA. V was shortened by 4 bases and J by 13 bases, with 10 bases between the two germline ends. CDR3 sequence (DNA): TGCAGCGTTGGGGCTACTGGCACCTTC. This translates into CSVGATGTF.

This clonotype appeared many times. The rearrangement uses TRBV7-9 and TRBJ2-5; the D gene could be TRBD1 or TRBD2 (6 bases each). Trimming removed 5 bases at V and 4 bases at J, with 14 bases between. The V gene's germline CDR1 is SEHNR and CDR2 FQNEAQ (reference sequence). The CDR3 totals 14 residues. The DNA for the CDR3 is TGTGCCAGCAGCAAACCTGGGGGGCGAGAGACCCAGTACTTC. Translation gives CASSKPGGRETQYF.

This clonotype came up a few times. V is TRBV20-1 and J is TRBJ1-5, with D perhaps matching TRBD1 (6 bases). Trimming removed 0 bases at V and 1 base at J, with 10 bases between. Germline values: CDR1 DFQATT, CDR2 SNEGSKA (reference sequence). The CDR3 length is 15 residues. The CDR3 DNA follows: TGCAGTGCTAGAGATCGGGGACACAGCAATCAGCCCCAGCATTTT. This encodes CSARDRGHSNQPQHF.

This clonotype was found many times. The rearrangement uses TRBV7-2 and TRBJ2-3; D not certain. The length of the CDR3 is 13 residues. V dropped 2 bases and J dropped 5 bases, with 8 bases sitting between them. CDR1 and CDR2 from the germline V gene are SGHTA and FQGNSA. Here the CDR3 DNA reads TGTGCCAGCAGCTTACTGGGGAAAGATACGCAGTATTTT. This sequence encodes CASSLLGKDTQYF.

This clonotype was counted many times. J is TRBJ2-3 and V is TRBV7-8; D is perhaps TRBD2 (5 bases). With 5 bases removed from V and 3 bases from J, the gap between germline ends came to 15 bases. Per the germline V gene, CDR1 is SGHVS and CDR2 is FQNEAQ. The CDR3 totals 15 residues. The DNA for the CDR3 is TGTGCCAGCAGCCCATGGACTGGAGGAACAGATACGCAGTATTTT. This translates into CASSPWTGGTDTQYF.

The DNA for the CDR3 is TGCGCCAGCAGCTTATACCCCCGGGACAGGGGCAATGAGCAGTTCTTC. Its protein product is CASSLYPRDRGNEQFF. The chain has TRBV4-1 and TRBJ2-1; 10 bases line up with TRBD1. Unmatched junction bases numbered 10, after V lost 5 bases and J lost 6 bases. CDR1 and CDR2 (germline): MGHRA, YSYEKL. CDR3 length equals 16 residues.

This clonotype was seen more than once but under ten times. This chain joins TRBV29-1 and TRBJ1-1; a possible D gene is TRBD1 (5 bases). The CDR3 totals 13 residues. Per germline, CDR1 SQVTM and CDR2 ANQGSEA. V was pared by 8 bases and J by 5 bases, with 18 bases between. The CDR3 region has the DNA TGCAGCTTCTCTCCGGGGCCGAAAACTGAAGCTTTCTTT. Protein sequence: CSFSPGPKTEAFF. Supplemented by reference TRBV29-1 and TRBJ1-1, the full variable domain reads SAVISQKPSRDICQRGTSLTIQCQVDSQVTMMFWYRQQPGQSLTLIATANQGSEATYESGFVIDKFPISRPNLTFSTLTVSNMSPEDSSIYLCSFSPGPKTEAFFGQGTRLTVV.